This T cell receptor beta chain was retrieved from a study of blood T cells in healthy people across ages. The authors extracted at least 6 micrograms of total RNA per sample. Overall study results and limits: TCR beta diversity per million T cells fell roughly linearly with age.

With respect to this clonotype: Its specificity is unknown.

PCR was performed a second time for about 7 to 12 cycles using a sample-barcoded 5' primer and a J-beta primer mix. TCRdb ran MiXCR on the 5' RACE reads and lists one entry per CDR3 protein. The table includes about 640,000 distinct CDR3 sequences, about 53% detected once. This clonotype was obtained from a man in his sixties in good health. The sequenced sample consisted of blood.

The CDR3 region has the DNA TGCGCCAGCAGCTTGGAGGGGCTAGCGGGAGTGATGGACCTAGCCAAAAACATTCAGTACTTC. Its translation: CASSLEGLAGVMDLAKNIQYF. The chain carries TRBV5-1 and TRBJ2-4, with 10 bases identical to TRBD2. CDR3 length: 21 amino acids. Trimming at V came to 0 bases and at J to 0 bases, leaving 15 bases not matched to a gene. Germline V gene data show CDR1 as SGHRS and CDR2 as YFSETQ.